This TCR beta chain came from a study of PD-1 blockade in classical Hodgkin lymphoma. Study-wide results and limits: The authors have not defined what causes the repertoire differences, possibly disease activity or prior therapy. Unlike CD8+ TCR diversity, which did not rise significantly by C4D1, CD4+ TCR diversity did.

Germline V gene data show CDR1 as SGHVS and CDR2 as FQNEAQ. The CDR3 has 15 residues. Unmatched junction bases numbered 5, after V lost 0 bases and J lost 4 bases. Relapse was seen in all patients after autologous stem cell transplantation, and brentuximab vedotin exposure was variable. This clone has a handful of counts. Its matching antigen is unknown. This sample includes further DNA sequences coding for the same CDR3. The assay was immunoSEQ multiplex PCR, and TCRdb's table has in-frame clones only and misses some. Here the sample spans about 66,000 clones, roughly two thirds being singletons. The sequenced sample was peripheral blood mononuclear cells (PBMCs), obtained before the second cycle of nivolumab. The V and J genes are TRBV7-8 and TRBJ2-7, with 8 nucleotides matching TRBD1. The source of this sequence is a human donor with classical Hodgkin lymphoma. CDR3 residues: CASSLAGQGRYEQYF. CDR3 bases: TGTGCCAGCAGCTTAGCAGGACAGGGAAGGTACGAGCAGTACTTC.